The present T cell receptor (beta chain) was sequenced within a study of OX40 agonist ivuxolimab in advanced cancers. The germline CDR1 and CDR2 sequences are MDHEN and SYDVKM. Between the trimmed V and J ends, which lost 7 bases and 5 bases, there was a span of 18 bases. CDR3 length: 15 residues. Clones were read by immunoSEQ multiplex PCR, and TCRdb kept only the in-frame ones, dropping some. The sample shows 70,000 to 95,000 clones, more than 85% of them seen only once. The TCR comes from an adult with an advanced solid tumor such as melanoma, head and neck, liver or kidney cancer. The sequencing here drew on CD4+ or CD8+ T cells sorted from blood, taken in a trial of the OX40 agonist ivuxolimab. The rearrangement joins TRBV28 to TRBJ1-5; a weak D match, TRBD1 (6 bases). The CDR3: CASNDKGTFDQPQHF. The DNA for the CDR3 is TGTGCCAGCAACGATAAAGGGACATTCGATCAGCCCCAGCATTTT.